Here is one TCR beta chain with its context. No antigen is known for it. The record originates from a study of T cell responses to AZD1222 COVID-19 vaccine. Germline CDR1 SEHNR, CDR2 FQNEAQ (reference sequence). V was clipped by 2 bases and J by 7 bases; unmatched bases: 17. CDR3 length: 18 residues. The study, taken as a whole, reports: Nearly half of spike-specific TCRs reportedly target variant regions that are unmutated in the B.1.351 and B.1.1.7 variants. Repertoires were obtained only post-peak T cell response. Mostly white British, mostly female donors; authors suggested clonal diversity may be underestimated. Rises in breadth and depth of Spike-specific TCRs came after two AZD1222 doses.

Assay: immunoSEQ multiplex PCR; the TCRdb copy retains only in-frame clones and omits some. The top ten hold about 0.49% of the sample, which has roughly 170,000 clones, approximately 86% seen once. The chain recombines TRBV7-9 with TRBJ1-2; 9 bases are a match to TRBD1. This clonotype originated in an adult in good health. The sample here was peripheral blood, taken on day 0 of AZD1222 vaccination. Here the CDR3 reads CASSLNPTGTGYYSGYTF. The CDR3 region has the DNA TGTGCCAGCAGCTTAAACCCCACCGGGACAGGGTACTATAGTGGCTACACCTTC. The whole variable domain, remainder taken from reference TRBV7-9 and TRBJ1-2, is DTGVSQNPRHKITKRGQNVTFRCDPISEHNRLYWYRQTLGQGPEFLTYFQNEAQLEKSRLLSDRFSAERPKGSFSTLEIQRTEQGDSAMYLCASSLNPTGTGYYSGYTFGSGTRLTVV.